The 31 T cell receptor beta chains listed next were all sequenced from one sample in a study of blood T cell repertoires in COVID-19. Clones were sequenced by immunoSEQ multiplex PCR, and TCRdb holds only the in-frame ones, with some missing. The data show about 90,000 clones, less than 85% seen once. Sequencing was performed on peripheral blood. These receptors came from a man in his 70s with acute or convalescent COVID-19.

CDR3 sequence: CASSESGAGGVSYNEQFF. In DNA form, the CDR3 reads TGCGCCAGCAGTGAGTCGGGAGCGGGAGGGGTATCCTACAATGAGCAGTTCTTC. The chain joins TRBV10-1 to TRBJ2-1; 10 bases map to TRBD2. CDR3 size: 18 residues. Germline V lookup: CDR1 WNHNN, CDR2 SYGVQD (reference sequence). V lost 0 bases to trimming and J lost 1 base; unmatched junction nucleotides: 6.

The V and J genes are TRBV19 and TRBJ1-1; 8 nucleotides agree with TRBD1. V was clipped by 8 bases and J by 3 bases; unmatched bases: 17. The CDR3 is 17 amino acids. Germline lookup yields CDR1 LNHDA and CDR2 SQIVND (reference sequence). The CDR3 DNA reads as TGTGCCAGTGCAACCGGAGGACAGGGATATTATGACACTGAAGCTTTCTTT. Encoded protein: CASATGGQGYYDTEAFF.

The chain carries TRBV28 and TRBJ1-2, with D possibly TRBD1 on 5 matching bases. The CDR3 consists of 12 residues. Deletions cut 5 bases from V and 4 bases from J, with 8 bases between. CDR1 is MDHEN and CDR2 is SYDVKM in the germline V gene. The CDR3: CASSSQGYGYTF. The CDR3 bases are TGTGCCAGCAGTAGCCAGGGCTATGGCTACACCTTC.

In this sample, this clone turned up once. The chain has TRBV28 and TRBJ1-1, with D possibly being TRBD1 (6 bases). The CDR3 is made up of 15 amino acids. Trimming took 6 bases from V and 1 from J, leaving 15 bases between them. Germline V lookup: CDR1 MDHEN, CDR2 SYDVKM. CDR3 sequence: CASRSLRTANTEAFF. CDR3 bases: TGTGCCAGCAGGTCTCTCCGGACAGCGAACACTGAAGCTTTCTTT.

The rearrangement uses TRBV29-1 and TRBJ2-2, with 8 bases aligning to TRBD1. CDR1 is SQVTM and CDR2 is ANQGSEA in the germline V gene. V dropped 1 base and J dropped 6; count of bases not matched to a gene: 7. CDR3 size: 15 residues. The CDR3 bases are TGCAGCGTTGAAGTTCAGGGGGCAGGGGCCGGGGAGCTGTTTTTT. Its translation is CSVEVQGAGAGELFF.

The chain is built from TRBV9 and TRBJ2-2, with D possibly matching TRBD1 (6 bases). This CDR3 is built from 17 residues. Germline V gene lookup returns CDR1 SGDLS and CDR2 YYNGEE. Between the trimmed V and J ends, which lost 0 bases and 0 bases, there was a span of 12 bases. The CDR3 region is CASSVAPGVTNTGELFF. Here the CDR3 DNA reads TGTGCCAGCAGCGTAGCGCCAGGGGTGACGAACACCGGGGAGCTGTTTTTT.

The genes are TRBV4-1 and TRBJ2-1, with TRBD1 matching over 9 bases. V lost 4 bases, J lost 8 bases, and 9 bases stayed unmatched. The CDR3 contains 15 residues. CDR1 MGHRA and CDR2 YSYEKL come from the germline V gene. CDR3 region: CASSRGQGNLDEQFF. The CDR3 DNA reads TGCGCCAGCAGCCGAGGACAGGGGAATTTGGATGAGCAGTTCTTC.

J is TRBJ2-1 and V is TRBV12-5; 10 positions agree with TRBD2. The V and J ends lost 1 base and 7 bases, in that order; junction bases with no gene match: 4. Germline V gives CDR1 LGHNT, CDR2 FRNRAP. CDR3 length: 15 residues. DNA for the CDR3: TGTGCTAGTGGTTTGGCTAGCGGGAGAGGGAATGAGCAGTTCTTC. Its protein product is CASGLASGRGNEQFF.

This chain uses TRBV11-3 with TRBJ2-2; D possibly corresponds to TRBD1 (5 bases). The V gene lost 1 base and the J gene lost 8 bases, with 11 bases spanning the gap. CDR3 size: 14 residues. Per the germline V gene, CDR1 is SGHNT and CDR2 is YENEEA. CDR3 sequence (DNA): TGTGCCAGCAGCTTAGGCAGGGCCTCAGGGGAGCTGTTTTTT. Translated, it gives CASSLGRASGELFF.

This sequence joins TRBV7-2 and TRBJ1-2; tentative D call: TRBD1 (6 bases). Germline lookup yields CDR1 SGHTA and CDR2 FQGNSA. The CDR3 is 15 residues long. The V and J ends lost 5 bases and 5 bases respectively, with 18 bases between them. In DNA form, the CDR3 reads TGTGCCAGCAGCCCCGATAGGGGGGGCCGGTATGGCTACACCTTC. Amino acid sequence: CASSPDRGGRYGYTF. Filled out from reference TRBV7-2 and TRBJ1-2, the complete variable domain reads GAGVSQSPSNKVTEKGKDVELRCDPISGHTALYWYRQSLGQGLEFLIYFQGNSAPDKSGLPSDRFSAERTGGSVSTLTIQRTQQEDSAVYLCASSPDRGGRYGYTFGSGTRLTVV.

The rearrangement joins TRBV2 to TRBJ1-5; 10 nucleotides align to TRBD1. There are 17 residues in the CDR3. CDR1 is SNHLY, CDR2 FYNNEI, per germline. V lost 1 base, J lost 2 bases, and 5 bases stayed unmatched. CDR3 region: CASSEEGTGEGNQPQHF. The CDR3 coding sequence is TGTGCCAGCAGTGAAGAGGGGACAGGGGAAGGCAATCAGCCCCAGCATTTT.

This clone appeared a few times. This chain uses TRBV28 with TRBJ1-5; 8 bases agree with TRBD1. The CDR3 covers 15 residues. CDR1 and CDR2 (germline): MDHEN, SYDVKM. The ends lost 6 bases at V and 4 bases at J; junction bases unmatched: 8. The CDR3: CASSLDRGINQPQHF. The CDR3 region has the DNA TGTGCCAGCAGCCTAGACAGGGGAATAAATCAGCCCCAGCATTTT.

J is TRBJ2-5 and V is TRBV3-1 (or the pseudogene TRBV3-2), with 16 positions matching TRBD2. The germline V gene has CDR1 LGHDT and CDR2 YNNKEL (reference sequence). J gave up 4 bases and V 3 bases, and 5 bases lay outside the gene matches. CDR3 size: 17 residues. CDR3 coding DNA: TGTGCCAGCAGCCAGGGACTAGCGGGAGGGCCGGGAGAGACCCAGTACTTC. Its translation: CASSQGLAGGPGETQYF.

The chain joins TRBV5-1 to TRBJ2-7; 8 positions match TRBD1. The CDR3 length is 23 residues. Germline trimming cut 7 bases from V and 0 bases from J; bases unmatched to any gene: 33. Germline CDR1 and CDR2: SGHRS and YFSETQ. The CDR3 reads CASLPRARGRTGRLHISSYEQYF. In nucleotides, the CDR3 is TGCGCCAGCCTCCCTCGGGCCAGGGGGCGCACTGGCCGCCTACATATAAGCTCCTACGAGCAGTACTTC.

This clone was found once. The chain recombines TRBV3-1 (or the pseudogene TRBV3-2) with TRBJ1-6; maybe TRBD1 (5 bases). The V gene lost 1 base and the J gene lost 10 bases, with 11 bases spanning the gap. Germline lookup yields CDR1 LGHDT and CDR2 YNNKEL (reference sequence). CDR3 length equals 14 residues. The CDR3 nucleotides read TGTGCCAGCAGCCAAGGCGGGGGTAGGTCACCCCTCCACTTT. It translates to CASSQGGGRSPLHF.

This clone was seen a handful of times. The chain links TRBV19 to TRBJ1-4, with a weak D call TRBD1 (6 bases). The length of the CDR3 is 15 residues. V was trimmed by 6 bases and J by 3 bases, leaving 14 bases between them. Germline CDR1 and CDR2: LNHDA and SQIVND (reference sequence). The DNA for the CDR3 is TGTGCCAGTAGACCCAACAGGGTTTCTAATGAAAAACTGTTTTTT. This sequence encodes CASRPNRVSNEKLFF.

The V and J genes are TRBV7-9 and TRBJ1-1; maybe TRBD1 (5 bases). The V end was cut by 5 bases, the J end by 1 base, with 14 bases between. Per germline, CDR1 SEHNR and CDR2 FQNEAQ (reference sequence). This CDR3 is built from 15 residues. The CDR3 is CASSLDDGGNTEAFF. CDR3 sequence (DNA): TGTGCCAGCAGCCTTGATGACGGGGGGAACACTGAAGCTTTCTTT.

The chain has TRBV29-1 and TRBJ2-1; TRBD2 matches at 12 bases. The CDR3 length is 14 residues. J lost 7 bases, V lost 4 bases, and 5 bases had no gene match. Per the germline V gene, CDR1 is SQVTM and CDR2 is ANQGSEA. The CDR3 loop reads CSVAEGLAGNEQFF. In nucleotides, the CDR3 is TGCAGCGTTGCAGAGGGACTAGCGGGTAATGAGCAGTTCTTC.

This clone was observed a handful of times. The chain combines TRBV10-3 with TRBJ1-2, with 8 bases fitting TRBD1. V gave up 0 bases and J gave up 9 bases; unmatched junction bases: 6. The CDR3 loop spans 14 amino acids. Per the germline V gene, CDR1 is ENHRY and CDR2 is SYGVKD. The CDR3 DNA follows: TGTGCCATCAGTGAGTCGACAGGGGTATTGAGCTACACCTTC. Translated: CAISESTGVLSYTF.

In DNA form, the CDR3 reads TGTGCCAGCCTACCCCGGCGGGGCGGGGGCAATGAGCAGTTCTTC. It specifies CASLPRRGGGNEQFF. V and J are TRBV6-5 and TRBJ2-1; 7 positions agree with TRBD2. This CDR3 contains 15 residues. V dropped 8 bases and J dropped 6; count of bases not matched to a gene: 13. Germline lookup yields CDR1 MNHEY and CDR2 SVGAGI.

V is TRBV7-9 and J is TRBJ1-3; TRBD1 aligns across 8 bases. The CDR3 length is 16 residues. V trimming: 4 bases; J trimming: 0 bases; junction bases outside the gene matches: 5. Germline CDR1 and CDR2: SEHNR and FQNEAQ (reference sequence). The DNA of the CDR3 is TGTGCCAGCAGCTCGACAGGGGATTCCTCTGGAAACACCATATATTTT. It yields the protein CASSSTGDSSGNTIYF.

This rearrangement joins TRBV27 to TRBJ1-6, with 12 positions matching TRBD1. Germline CDR1 MNHEY, CDR2 SMNVEV (reference sequence). V gave up 0 bases and J gave up 9 bases; unmatched junction bases: 3. The CDR3 is made up of 16 amino acids. The CDR3 DNA follows: TGTGCCAGCAGTTTATCGCGGGGACAGGGGGCTTCACCCCTCCACTTT. It yields the protein CASSLSRGQGASPLHF.

The chain has TRBV5-1 and TRBJ1-6, with D maybe TRBD1 (5 bases). There are 17 residues in the CDR3. The V gene's germline CDR1 is SGHRS and CDR2 YFSETQ. The V end was cut by 0 bases, the J end by 5 bases, with 15 bases between. CDR3 sequence: CASSLEAGVVNNSPLHF. The CDR3 nucleotides read TGCGCCAGCAGCTTGGAGGCGGGGGTTGTAAATAATTCACCCCTCCACTTT.

This clone has just one count. CDR3 DNA: TGTGCCATCAGTGCAGGAGGTGGCAATCAGCCCCAGCATTTT. It codes for CAISAGGGNQPQHF. The V and J genes are TRBV10-3 and TRBJ1-5; no reliable D call. The length of the CDR3 is 14 residues. Germline CDR1 and CDR2: ENHRY and SYGVKD. Trimming cost V 4 bases and J 2 bases, with 9 bases left between them.

This clone was counted a few times. The V gene is TRBV19, the J gene TRBJ1-4; 9 bases agree with TRBD1. V lost 5 bases, J lost 8 bases, and 6 bases stayed unmatched. Germline loops: CDR1 LNHDA, CDR2 SQIVND (reference sequence). CDR3 length: 14 residues. The CDR3 DNA sequence: TGTGCCAGTAGTGCCGGGACAGGGAGGGAAAAACTGTTTTTT. This gives the protein CASSAGTGREKLFF.

V is TRBV7-8 and J is TRBJ1-1; the D is unclear. The V gene's germline CDR1 is SGHVS and CDR2 FQNEAQ. V gave up 2 bases and J gave up 0 bases, with 7 bases separating them. This CDR3 has 14 amino acids. CDR3 nucleotides: TGTGCCAGCAGCTTAATGCTACTGAACACTGAAGCTTTCTTT. This encodes CASSLMLLNTEAFF.

The chain links TRBV19 to TRBJ1-1; D remains unclear. CDR1 LNHDA and CDR2 SQIVND come from the germline V gene (reference sequence). This CDR3 has 11 amino acids. Trimming removed 7 bases from V and 8 bases from J, with 11 bases in between. In DNA form, the CDR3 reads TGTGCCAGTAACCGCGCAGGAGAAGCTTTCTTT. Translation gives CASNRAGEAFF. The full variable domain, with the rest looked up from reference TRBV19 and TRBJ1-1, is DGGITQSPKYLFRKEGQNVTLSCEQNLNHDAMYWYRQDPGQGLRLIYYSQIVNDFQKGDIAEGYSVSREKKESFPLTVTSAQKNPTAFYLCASNRAGEAFFGQGTRLTVV.

The chain carries TRBV7-9 and TRBJ2-7; 8 nucleotides line up with TRBD1. This CDR3 contains 15 residues. CDR1 SEHNR and CDR2 FQNEAQ come from the germline V gene (reference sequence). V lost 4 bases and J lost 2; bases outside the gene matches: 7. CDR3 region: CASSSPGQGTYEQYF. The CDR3 coding sequence is TGTGCCAGCAGCTCCCCAGGACAGGGTACCTACGAGCAGTACTTC.

The rearrangement links TRBV7-8 to TRBJ1-3; D gene unclear. This CDR3 is built from 15 residues. V shed 5 bases and J shed 0 bases, with 11 bases lying between them. Per germline, CDR1 SGHVS and CDR2 FQNEAQ. Written as DNA, the CDR3 is TGTGCCAGCAGCCGATCAGGCGCCTCTGGAAACACCATATATTTT. It translates to CASSRSGASGNTIYF.

The genes are TRBV5-6 and TRBJ1-4, with TRBD1 matching 7 bases. Trimming took 3 bases from V and 8 from J; bases not matched to a gene: 4. Per the germline V gene, CDR1 is SGHDT and CDR2 is YYEEEE. The CDR3 totals 13 residues. The DNA for the CDR3 is TGTGCCAGCAGCTACAGGGGAGGCGAAAAACTGTTTTTT. Translation gives CASSYRGGEKLFF.

The chain is built from TRBV7-2 and TRBJ1-2, with 8 nucleotides matching TRBD1. The CDR3 sequence is 15 residues long. Germline values: CDR1 SGHTA, CDR2 FQGNSA. V shed 6 bases, J shed 2 bases, and the junction held 8 bases outside the gene matches. The CDR3 nucleotides read TGTGCCAGCAGTCGTTCAGGGGGCCCCAACTATGGCTACACCTTC. It encodes CASSRSGGPNYGYTF.